Listed below are T cell receptor beta chains from one sample, sequenced in a study of blood T cell repertoires in COVID-19. Repertoires were generated with immunoSEQ multiplex PCR, while TCRdb's copy carries only in-frame clones and drops some. This table holds over 60,000 clones, just over 85% found once. Sequenced input: peripheral blood. Source of these receptors: a man between 65 and 85 years old with active or convalescent COVID-19. Each CDR3 is given with its conserved first and last residue. The D gene is left open where the match is weak. Not every row has a clone size; where given, it reads once, few, many or a size class.

>TRBJ2-6|.|TRBV7-2|.
CASSFSPGANVLTF
TGTGCCAGCAGCTTTAGCCCTGGGGCCAACGTCCTGACTTTC
>TRBJ1-6|.|TRBV27|TRBD1
CASSNPGQHNSPLHF
TGTGCCAGCAGTAATCCGGGACAGCATAATTCACCCCTCCACTTT
>TRBJ1-2|once|TRBV9|.
CASSVLDTANYGYTF
TGTGCCAGCAGCGTATTGGACACAGCTAACTATGGCTACACCTTC
>TRBJ1-2|.|TRBV28|TRBD1
CASSLYRTGDGYTF
TGTGCCAGCAGTTTATACCGGACAGGGGATGGCTACACCTTC
>TRBJ2-1|.|TRBV12-3/TRBV12-4|.
CASSSGRNEQFF
TGTGCCAGCAGTTCCGGTCGTAATGAGCAGTTCTTC
>TRBJ2-4|.|TRBV20-1|.
CSAPRAGIQYF
TGCAGTGCTCCCCGGGCGGGGATTCAGTACTTC
>TRBJ1-4|.|TRBV5-1|TRBD1
CASSPGQGGEKLFF
TGCGCCAGCAGCCCGGGACAGGGGGGTGAAAAACTGTTTTTT
>TRBJ2-1|few|TRBV7-9|TRBD1
CASSSGTGHQNNEQFF
TGTGCCAGCAGCTCCGGGACAGGGCACCAGAACAATGAGCAGTTCTTC
>TRBJ2-7|.|TRBV18|.
CASSPPLTGSEQYF
TGTGCCAGCTCACCACCTCTGACAGGAAGCGAGCAGTACTTC
>TRBJ2-6|.|TRBV28|.
CASRPPRSGANVLTF
TGTGCCAGCAGACCTCCGCGCTCTGGGGCCAACGTCCTGACTTTC
>TRBJ2-3|.|TRBV28|.
CASSPLLSRGTDTQYF
TGTGCCAGCAGTCCCCTTCTATCGCGGGGCACAGATACGCAGTATTTT
>TRBJ1-6|.|TRBV28|TRBD1
CASSFSDRGNSPLHF
TGTGCCAGCAGCTTCTCGGACAGGGGAAATTCACCCCTCCACTTT
>TRBJ2-1|few|TRBV6-5|TRBD1
CASRQGTALYNEQFF
TGTGCCAGCAGACAAGGGACAGCTCTCTACAATGAGCAGTTCTTC
>TRBJ1-2|.|TRBV7-2|.
CASSYPPGTNYGYTF
TGTGCCAGCAGCTACCCCCCGGGGACTAACTATGGCTACACCTTC
>TRBJ2-1|.|TRBV9|TRBD2
CASSVGGLAGGEQFF
TGTGCCAGCAGCGTAGGGGGACTAGCGGGAGGGGAGCAGTTCTTC
>TRBJ2-1|.|TRBV7-3|.
CASSSNSLLGGEQFF
TGTGCCAGCAGCTCCAACTCTCTACTGGGCGGGGAGCAGTTCTTC
>TRBJ2-1|.|TRBV10-3|TRBD2
CAISREYNEQFF
TGTGCCATCTCGCGGGAGTACAATGAGCAGTTCTTC
>TRBJ2-2|.|TRBV19|TRBD2
CASKMTSGTNTGELFF
TGTGCCAGTAAGATGACTAGCGGGACGAACACCGGGGAGCTGTTTTTT
>TRBJ1-2|.|TRBV6-1|TRBD1
CASSEVGQGSSGYTF
TGTGCCAGCAGTGAAGTGGGACAGGGTTCTTCTGGCTACACCTTC